These 29 T cell receptor beta chains share one sample of origin, sequenced in a study of tumor-infiltrating lymphocytes in localized non-small cell lung cancer. Libraries were prepared by immunoSEQ multiplex PCR; TCRdb keeps only in-frame clonotypes and omits some of them. The table records around 3,200 clones, 55% to 60% of them present only once. The sample consisted of uninvolved lung tissue not adjacent to the tumor. These receptors all stem from a human donor with non-small cell lung cancer.

J is TRBJ2-3 and V is TRBV13, with 7 positions matching TRBD2. This CDR3 has 15 amino acids. Trimming at V came to 4 bases and at J to 6 bases, leaving 10 bases not matched to a gene. The germline V gene encodes CDR1 PRHDT and CDR2 FYEKMQ (reference sequence). In DNA form, the CDR3 reads TGTGCCAGCAGCTCGCCCGGGGGGACGGTGGATACGCAGTATTTT. This translates into CASSSPGGTVDTQYF. The whole variable domain, remainder taken from reference TRBV13 and TRBJ2-3, is AAGVIQSPRHLIKEKRETATLKCYPIPRHDTVYWYQQGPGQDPQFLISFYEKMQSDKGSIPDRFSAQQFSDYHSELNMSSLELGDSALYFCASSSPGGTVDTQYFGPGTRLTVL.

There are a few counts of this clone. The V and J genes are TRBV6-4 and TRBJ2-2, with D unresolved. This CDR3 contains 13 residues. V was clipped by 3 bases and J by 0 bases, with 2 bases between them. Per germline, CDR1 MRHNA and CDR2 SNTAGT. The CDR3, as DNA: TGTGCCAGCAGTGAGGCGAACACCGGGGAGCTGTTTTTT. Protein product: CASSEANTGELFF.

This chain links TRBV29-1 with TRBJ2-5, with a possible D match to TRBD1 (6 bases). CDR1 and CDR2 (germline): SQVTM, ANQGSEA. Trimming took 6 bases from V and 5 from J, leaving 22 bases between them. The CDR3 runs 15 residues. CDR3 DNA: TGCAGCGTCGTTCAGCCCACAGGGTGGGGGGAGACCCAGTACTTC. This encodes CSVVQPTGWGETQYF.

The sample holds a few counts of this clone. The rearrangement links TRBV19 to TRBJ2-5; tentatively, D is TRBD2 (6 bases). Per the germline V gene, CDR1 is LNHDA and CDR2 is SQIVND (reference sequence). CDR3 length equals 14 residues. Trimming removed 3 bases from V and 2 bases from J, with 10 bases in between. CDR3 in DNA: TGTGCCAGTAGTATGGGTGGGGGGCAAGAGACCCAGTACTTC. This encodes CASSMGGGQETQYF.

V gene TRBV7-2 combines with J gene TRBJ1-2, with D possibly matching TRBD1 (5 bases). The V and J ends lost 5 bases and 2 bases respectively, with 12 bases between them. Germline values: CDR1 SGHTA, CDR2 FQGNSA. The CDR3 has 14 amino acids. CDR3 in DNA: TGTGCCAGCAGCCGCTCGGGGGTAAACTATGGCTACACCTTC. It yields the protein CASSRSGVNYGYTF.

The rearrangement links TRBV27 to TRBJ1-5, with 9 bases matching TRBD1. The CDR3 runs 15 residues. Per the germline V gene, CDR1 is MNHEY and CDR2 is SMNVEV (reference sequence). V lost 4 bases, J lost 5 bases, and 6 bases stayed unmatched. CDR3 in amino acids: CASSSSGQGDQPQHF. The CDR3 DNA follows: TGTGCCAGCAGTTCATCGGGACAGGGCGATCAGCCCCAGCATTTT.

This chain joins TRBV9 and TRBJ2-5; 9 bases are shared with TRBD1. In germline, CDR1 is SGDLS, CDR2 YYNGEE. The CDR3 has 14 amino acids. With 3 bases clipped from V and 10 bases from J, the junction kept 10 bases outside the gene matches. CDR3 sequence (DNA): TGTGCCAGCAGCGGCTCCACACAGGGGGCCCACCAGTACTTC. This codes for CASSGSTQGAHQYF.

This clone was observed a few times. The chain links TRBV5-1 to TRBJ2-3, with D maybe TRBD1 (5 bases). The CDR3 totals 16 residues. V lost 1 base, J lost 0 bases, and 12 bases lay in between. CDR1 is SGHRS and CDR2 is YFSETQ in the germline V gene. The CDR3 nucleotides are TGCGCCAGCAGCTTGAATGGCCGGACAAGCACAGATACGCAGTATTTT. It encodes CASSLNGRTSTDTQYF.

The chain employs TRBV6-5 and TRBJ1-1; possibly TRBD1 for D (5 bases). Germline values: CDR1 MNHEY, CDR2 SVGAGI. The CDR3 is made up of 15 amino acids. Between the trimmed V and J ends, which lost 5 bases and 6 bases, there was a span of 19 bases. The chain's CDR3 is CASSPSQGIFSEAFF. The CDR3 DNA is TGTGCCAGCAGTCCCTCCCAGGGAATCTTCTCTGAAGCTTTCTTT.

This clone occurred once. The CDR3 nucleotides read TGTGCCAGCAGTTCGGGTCTCTCGTCGCGGGATGGCTACACCTTC. Protein sequence: CASSSGLSSRDGYTF. The chain combines TRBV27 with TRBJ1-2; D remains unclear. CDR1 is MNHEY and CDR2 is SMNVEV in the germline V gene (reference sequence). V was trimmed by 4 bases and J by 6 bases, leaving 18 bases between them. The CDR3 is 15 residues long.

By share, this clone ranks as medium-sized. The chain combines TRBV28 with TRBJ2-5; D gene uncertain. The length of the CDR3 is 13 residues. V lost 3 bases to trimming and J lost 5 bases, with 10 bases between them. CDR1 and CDR2 (germline): MDHEN, SYDVKM. CDR3 sequence: CASSFVFSETQYF. The CDR3 coding sequence is TGTGCCAGCAGTTTCGTGTTTTCCGAGACCCAGTACTTC.

This chain uses TRBV20-1 with TRBJ1-1, with a possible D match to TRBD1 (5 bases). Deletions cut 3 bases from V and 9 bases from J, with 11 bases between. Per the germline V gene, CDR1 is DFQATT and CDR2 is SNEGSKA (reference sequence). This CDR3 is 11 amino acids long. In DNA form, the CDR3 reads TGCAGTGCTAGTGAGCCAGGGAAAGCTTTCTTT. It is translated as CSASEPGKAFF.

This clone rates as medium-sized (0.01 to 0.1%). The rearrangement uses TRBV5-8 and TRBJ1-1; D remains unclear. The CDR3 extends over 13 amino acids. Germline lookup yields CDR1 SGHTS and CDR2 YDEGEE. Trimming removed 3 bases from V and 0 bases from J, with 6 bases in between. CDR3 region: CASSSPVNTEAFF. The CDR3 region has the DNA TGTGCCAGCAGCTCCCCTGTGAACACTGAAGCTTTCTTT. Filled out from reference TRBV5-8 and TRBJ1-1, the complete variable domain reads EAGVTQSPTHLIKTRGQQATLRCSPISGHTSVYWYQQALGLGLQFLLWYDEGEERNRGNFPPRFSGRQFPNYSSELNVNALELEDSALYLCASSSPVNTEAFFGQGTRLTVV.

The table lists this clone with a few counts. This chain joins TRBV5-1 and TRBJ1-1; D perhaps matches TRBD1 (6 bases). The CDR3 runs 12 residues. Germline CDR1 SGHRS, CDR2 YFSETQ. Trimming cost V 7 bases and J 1 base, with 8 bases left between them. The CDR3 reads CASGGQNTEAFF. For the CDR3, the DNA is TGCGCCAGCGGGGGGCAGAACACTGAAGCTTTCTTT.

The chain recombines TRBV7-2 with TRBJ1-4, with D perhaps TRBD1 (5 bases). V was clipped by 5 bases and J by 4 bases, with 11 bases between them. The CDR3 consists of 14 residues. Germline lookup yields CDR1 SGHTA and CDR2 FQGNSA. In DNA form, the CDR3 reads TGTGCCAGCAGCCCAGGGTTATATAATGAAAAACTGTTTTTT. Protein product: CASSPGLYNEKLFF.

This clone was observed a single time. The gene calls are TRBV7-2 and TRBJ1-2; the D gene is possibly TRBD1 (5 bases). The CDR3 extends over 16 amino acids. Germline V gene data show CDR1 as SGHTA and CDR2 as FQGNSA. Trimming took off 4 bases at V and 8 bases at J, with 23 bases between the two ends. CDR3: CASSSYQESDTVGYTF. In nucleotides, the CDR3 is TGTGCCAGCAGCTCTTACCAAGAATCGGACACGGTCGGCTACACCTTC.

CDR3 nucleotide sequence: TGTGCCAGTAAAGGTGAGGGTCTGTCGGAGGGCTACACCTTC. Protein product: CASKGEGLSEGYTF. The J gene is TRBJ1-2, the V gene TRBV19; no reliable D call. CDR3 length equals 14 residues. Germline-derived CDR1 and CDR2 are LNHDA and SQIVND (reference sequence). V lost 7 bases, J lost 8 bases, and 20 bases lay in between.

The chain links TRBV27 to TRBJ1-2; perhaps TRBD1 as D (6 bases). Deletions cut 5 bases from V and 5 bases from J, with 18 bases between. The germline V gene has CDR1 MNHEY and CDR2 SMNVEV (reference sequence). The CDR3 consists of 15 residues. For the CDR3, the DNA is TGTGCCAGCAGTCCCGACGACCAGGGGTGGTATGGCTACACCTTC. It translates to CASSPDDQGWYGYTF.

V gene TRBV2 combines with J gene TRBJ2-5; D not resolved. The CDR3 is made up of 12 amino acids. Germline assignment: CDR1 SNHLY and CDR2 FYNNEI. Trimming removed 7 bases at V and 4 bases at J, with 10 bases between. The CDR3 region has the DNA TGTGCCAGCACCCTAACGACAGAGACCCAGTACTTC. Translating it yields CASTLTTETQYF.

This clone was detected a few times. The V and J genes are TRBV7-2 and TRBJ2-7, with 11 bases lining up with TRBD2. The CDR3 loop spans 16 amino acids. The germline V gene has CDR1 SGHTA and CDR2 FQGNSA. V lost 1 base to trimming and J lost 6 bases; unmatched junction nucleotides: 8. The CDR3 nucleotides read TGTGCCAGCAGCTTAGATAGCGGGAGGGCATCTGTCGAGCAGTACTTC. Amino acids: CASSLDSGRASVEQYF.

Here the CDR3 reads CASSKNGKGSSYEQYF. In nucleotides, the CDR3 is TGTGCCAGCAGCAAAAACGGCAAGGGCAGCTCCTACGAGCAGTACTTC. The chain couples TRBV21-1 to TRBJ2-7. TRBV21-1 is a recognized pseudogene. This CDR3 contains 16 residues.

The chain recombines TRBV5-1 with TRBJ2-3; TRBD1 is a possible D gene (6 bases). This CDR3 spans 16 amino acids. Trimming took off 4 bases at V and 1 base at J, with 16 bases between the two ends. Germline V gene lookup returns CDR1 SGHRS and CDR2 YFSETQ. In nucleotides, the CDR3 is TGCGCCAGCAGCGAGACACCGGCAGGGGGCACAGATACGCAGTATTTT. Protein sequence: CASSETPAGGTDTQYF.

This clone appeared once. This sequence joins TRBV6-1 and TRBJ1-2; 10 nucleotides align to TRBD1. This CDR3 contains 14 residues. Germline CDR1 and CDR2: MNHNS and SASEGT. The ends lost 3 bases at V and 7 bases at J; junction bases unmatched: 5. Here the CDR3 reads CASSDGTGAGGYTF. As DNA, the CDR3 is TGTGCCAGCAGTGATGGGACAGGGGCTGGTGGCTACACCTTC.

The CDR3 nucleotides are TGTGCCAGCAGTTTTTCGGCTTTCAGGGACGAGCAGTACTTC. This encodes CASSFSAFRDEQYF. V usage is TRBV27 and J usage is TRBJ2-7; D is possibly TRBD1 (5 bases). Germline-derived CDR1 and CDR2 are MNHEY and SMNVEV (reference sequence). Trimming left V 3 bases short and J 5 bases short, with 14 bases between. The CDR3 has 14 residues.

The rearrangement uses TRBV30 and TRBJ1-5, with 10 bases that match TRBD1. The CDR3 runs to 17 residues. Unmatched junction bases numbered 8, after V lost 1 base and J lost 2 bases. Germline assignment: CDR1 GTSNPN and CDR2 SVGIG (reference sequence). CDR3 nucleotides: TGTGCCTGGAGTGAGACAGGGGGCGGATCTGGCAATCAGCCCCAGCATTTT. Translating gives CAWSETGGGSGNQPQHF.

This clone was picked up a small number of times. The rearrangement joins TRBV29-1 to TRBJ1-1; a possible D gene is TRBD1 (6 bases). The V end lost 6 bases, the J end lost 5 bases, and 10 bases lay between the germline ends. This CDR3 spans 11 amino acids. Germline V gene lookup returns CDR1 SQVTM and CDR2 ANQGSEA. This CDR3 reads CSVEGGTEAFF. DNA for the CDR3: TGCAGCGTGGAGGGGGGGACTGAAGCTTTCTTT.

The chain joins TRBV5-1 to TRBJ2-1, with TRBD1 as a possible D gene (5 bases). This CDR3 has 14 amino acids. Deletions cut 2 bases from V and 1 base from J, with 7 bases between. Per the germline V gene, CDR1 is SGHRS and CDR2 is YFSETQ. The CDR3 bases are TGCGCCAGCAGCTTTGACAGTTCCTACAATGAGCAGTTCTTC. This gives the protein CASSFDSSYNEQFF.

The chain employs TRBV5-1 and TRBJ2-6, with D perhaps matching TRBD1 (6 bases). The germline V gene encodes CDR1 SGHRS and CDR2 YFSETQ. Trimming cost V 0 bases and J 0 bases, with 13 bases left between them. The CDR3 is 18 amino acids. The CDR3 spells CASSLVTGPSSGANVLTF. DNA for the CDR3: TGCGCCAGCAGCTTGGTTACAGGGCCGAGCTCTGGGGCCAACGTCCTGACTTTC.

J is TRBJ1-1 and V is TRBV20-1; D is uncertain. The length of the CDR3 is 11 residues. Between the trimmed V and J ends, which lost 3 bases and 5 bases, there was a span of 7 bases. The germline V gene encodes CDR1 DFQATT and CDR2 SNEGSKA (reference sequence). Written as DNA, the CDR3 is TGCAGTGCTAGTCGGAGTACTGAAGCTTTCTTT. Its translation: CSASRSTEAFF.